One and the same sample provided the 29 T cell receptor beta chains below, sequenced in a study of T cell repertoires in cytomegalovirus infection. TCRdb re-derived calls from the reads in MiXCR, one entry per CDR3 protein. The sample has some 400,000 distinct CDR3 sequences; 30% to 40% are singletons. The specimen sequenced was PBMCs. All receptors derive from a human donor in good health (CMV status not recorded). Some clones in this sample may be carry-over from other donors' samples.

V usage is TRBV6-1 and J usage is TRBJ2-5, with 12 bases lining up with TRBD1. Looked up from germline, CDR1 is MNHNS and CDR2 is SASEGT. V trimming: 2 bases; J trimming: 2 bases; junction bases outside the gene matches: 3. The CDR3 is 16 amino acids. The DNA of the CDR3 is TGTGCCAGCAGTGAATGGGACAGGGGGCTGCAAGAGACCCAGTACTTC. It specifies CASSEWDRGLQETQYF.

Only one count was recorded for this clonotype. This chain joins TRBV7-3 and TRBJ2-2, with D possibly TRBD1 on 6 matching bases. The germline V and J ends were trimmed by 7 bases and 2 bases, with 14 bases remaining between them. CDR3 length: 15 amino acids. Germline V gene lookup returns CDR1 SGHTA and CDR2 FQGTGA. CDR3: CASISQGANTGELFF. The DNA for the CDR3 is TGTGCCAGCATCTCACAGGGTGCTAACACCGGGGAGCTGTTTTTT.

The rearrangement links TRBV28 to TRBJ1-1; TRBD1 is a possible D gene (6 bases). CDR1 is MDHEN, CDR2 SYDVKM, per germline. V lost 8 bases and J lost 1, with 20 bases in between. There are 16 residues in the CDR3. CDR3 DNA: TGTGCCAGCTCTCCCAACGGGGCCAGGGGGAACACTGAAGCTTTCTTT. It is translated as CASSPNGARGNTEAFF.

V is TRBV7-9 and J is TRBJ2-5; the D call may be TRBD1 or TRBD2 (5 bases each). V was cut by 4 bases and J by 5 bases, with 17 bases left in between. The germline V gene has CDR1 SEHNR and CDR2 FQNEAQ (reference sequence). The CDR3 totals 15 residues. CDR3: CASSYRDRPGETQYF. Written as DNA, the CDR3 is TGTGCCAGCAGCTACCGGGACCGACCCGGGGAGACCCAGTACTTC.

This clonotype turned up a few times. The chain has TRBV28 and TRBJ1-1; D is uncertain. The germline V gene encodes CDR1 MDHEN and CDR2 SYDVKM. Between the trimmed V and J ends, which lost 5 bases and 8 bases, there was a span of 18 bases. The CDR3 loop spans 14 amino acids. Here the CDR3 DNA reads TGTGCCAGCAGTATACCCTCCTTCGTCGCGGAAGCTTTCTTT. Translation gives CASSIPSFVAEAFF.

In its sample, this clonotype was seen once. The V gene is TRBV5-4, the J gene TRBJ1-1; D not resolved. Germline loops: CDR1 SGHNT, CDR2 YYREEE (reference sequence). The V and J ends lost 5 bases and 2 bases respectively, with 16 bases between them. This CDR3 spans 15 amino acids. CDR3 coding DNA: TGTGCCAGCAGTCCGGGCCATGGAGGAAACACTGAAGCTTTCTTT. The encoded protein is CASSPGHGGNTEAFF. Full variable domain (rest looked up from reference TRBV5-4 and TRBJ1-1): ETGVTQSPTHLIKTRGQQVTLRCSSQSGHNTVSWYQQALGQGPQFIFQYYREEENGRGNFPPRFSGLQFPNYSSELNVNALELDDSALYLCASSPGHGGNTEAFFGQGTRLTVV.

At least ten counts were recorded for this clonotype. Germline is not matched at one junction end, which may reflect a read error. The chain carries TRBV3-1 and TRBJ1-2; D is undetermined. The germline V gene encodes CDR1 LGHDT and CDR2 YNNKEL (reference sequence). The CDR3 sequence is 13 residues long. The CDR3 DNA is TGTGCCAGCAGCCAAGATGGCGACTCTCGTGTCGCCTTC. This encodes CASSQDGDSRVAF.

The chain couples TRBV2 to TRBJ2-3; maybe TRBD2 (7 bases). The V gene lost 1 base and the J gene lost 4 bases, with 15 bases spanning the gap. Germline V gene sequence: CDR1 SNHLY, CDR2 FYNNEI. This CDR3 has 16 amino acids. Here the CDR3 DNA reads TGTGCCAGCAGTGAAGGCGGGGGCGGTGGGCCAGATACGCAGTATTTT. Translated, it gives CASSEGGGGGPDTQYF.

This clonotype was found a few times. CDR3 DNA: TGTGCCAGCAGCCACGGACTAGCGGGGGGGCAGAATGAGCAGTTCTTC. Translated: CASSHGLAGGQNEQFF. The rearrangement joins TRBV14 to TRBJ2-1, with 15 bases fitting TRBD2. Germline-derived CDR1 and CDR2 are SGHDN and FVKESK. V dropped 3 bases and J dropped 7; count of bases not matched to a gene: 4. The CDR3 spans 16 residues.

The chain joins TRBV4-3 to TRBJ1-4, with D possibly TRBD1 on 5 matching bases. V was shortened by 0 bases and J by 8 bases, with 16 bases between the two germline ends. The CDR3 extends over 16 amino acids. CDR1 and CDR2 (germline): LGHNA, YSLEER. The CDR3 spells CASSQDGRRGGEKLFF. The CDR3 region has the DNA TGCGCCAGCAGCCAAGACGGGAGAAGGGGAGGGGAAAAACTGTTTTTT.

This clonotype has at least ten counts. V gene TRBV7-6 combines with J gene TRBJ2-2; TRBD2 agrees at 7 bases. This CDR3 region has 16 residues. V shed 0 bases, J shed 1 base, and the junction held 2 bases outside the gene matches. Germline-derived CDR1 and CDR2 are SGHVS and FNYEAQ. The CDR3 loop reads CASSLASSGNTGELFF. Here the CDR3 DNA reads TGTGCCAGCAGCTTAGCGTCTAGCGGGAACACCGGGGAGCTGTTTTTT. Drawing the rest from reference TRBV7-6 and TRBJ2-2, the complete variable domain is GAGVSQSPRYKVTKRGQDVALRCDPISGHVSLYWYRQALGQGPEFLTYFNYEAQQDKSGLPNDRFSAERPEGSISTLTIQRTEQRDSAMYRCASSLASSGNTGELFFGEGSRLTVL.

Only a few counts were recorded for this clonotype. The J gene is TRBJ2-1, the V gene TRBV20-1; TRBD2 agrees at 7 bases. Germline lookup yields CDR1 DFQATT and CDR2 SNEGSKA (reference sequence). The CDR3 consists of 14 residues. J was trimmed by 2 bases and V by 1 base; bases with no gene match: 2. CDR3 in amino acids: CSARGGGPYNEQFF. In DNA, the CDR3 is TGCAGTGCTAGAGGCGGGGGACCCTACAATGAGCAGTTCTTC.

The chain couples TRBV29-1 to TRBJ1-1; TRBD1 aligns across 9 bases. CDR3 length equals 14 residues. Per germline, CDR1 SQVTM and CDR2 ANQGSEA. Unmatched junction bases numbered 11, after V lost 4 bases and J lost 8 bases. The CDR3 here is CSVGTGTGLFEAFF. The CDR3 DNA reads TGCAGCGTTGGTACCGGGACAGGGCTTTTCGAAGCTTTCTTT.

The J gene is TRBJ1-2, the V gene TRBV6-6; 8 positions match TRBD1. In germline, CDR1 is MNHNY, CDR2 SVGAGI (reference sequence). The CDR3 length is 15 residues. V lost 5 bases to trimming and J lost 0 bases; unmatched junction nucleotides: 5. The CDR3 reads CASSLLQGANYGYTF. Written as DNA, the CDR3 is TGTGCCAGCAGTCTCTTACAGGGGGCTAACTATGGCTACACCTTC.

In this sample, this clonotype turned up many times. The gene calls are TRBV7-2 and TRBJ2-7; D is perhaps TRBD1 (6 bases). There are 13 residues in the CDR3. The V and J ends lost 3 bases and 7 bases respectively, with 13 bases between them. Germline V gene lookup returns CDR1 SGHTA and CDR2 FQGNSA. The chain's CDR3 is CASSLRTVGEQYF. The CDR3 DNA is TGTGCCAGCAGCTTGAGGACAGTTGGAGAGCAGTACTTC.

V usage is TRBV6-2 or TRBV6-3 and J usage is TRBJ2-4; D tentatively reads TRBD1 or TRBD2 (6 bases each). Trimming stripped 2 bases from V and 8 bases from J, with 16 bases between. The length of the CDR3 is 15 residues. CDR1 MNHEY and CDR2 SVGEGT come from the germline V gene. CDR3 bases: TGTGCCAGCAGTTACCCCTCCGGGGGCGGGGACATTCAGTACTTC. It translates to CASSYPSGGGDIQYF.

This chain connects TRBV4-2 to TRBJ2-1; the D is unclear. The V end lost 0 bases, the J end lost 4 bases, and 4 bases lay between the germline ends. This CDR3 region has 13 residues. Germline CDR1 LGHNA, CDR2 YNFKEQ. The CDR3 nucleotides are TGTGCCAGCAGCCAAGAGTCATACAATGAGCAGTTCTTC. Its protein is CASSQESYNEQFF.

The chain has TRBV5-4 and TRBJ2-7; TRBD2 agrees at 9 bases. Germline lookup yields CDR1 SGHNT and CDR2 YYREEE (reference sequence). The trim removed 4 bases at V and 3 bases at J, leaving 8 bases unmatched. The CDR3 runs 15 residues. The CDR3 reads CASSRRASGDYEQYF. Written as DNA, the CDR3 is TGTGCCAGCAGCCGCCGGGCTAGCGGGGACTACGAGCAGTACTTC.

Concerning this clonotype itself: Its ends do not fully match the called genes, so a read error is possible. CDR3 DNA: TGTGCCCGCAGTGAGGTCCCCAGGGGGAGCAATCAGCCCCAGCATTTT. Its translation is CARSEVPRGSNQPQHF. This sequence joins TRBV6-1 and TRBJ1-5, with TRBD1 identical over 7 bases. The CDR3 spans 16 residues. CDR1 and CDR2 (germline): MNHNS, SASEGT.

V gene TRBV7-2 combines with J gene TRBJ1-1; D gene unclear. Germline loops: CDR1 SGHTA, CDR2 FQGNSA. The CDR3 runs to 12 residues. V was clipped by 1 base and J by 7 bases, with 7 bases between them. The CDR3 nucleotides are TGTGCCAGCAGCTTAGGATGGGGTGAAGCTTTCTTT. Its protein product is CASSLGWGEAFF.

CDR3 region: CASSLGPLYEQYF. The CDR3 coding sequence is TGTGCCAGCAGTTTAGGGCCACTCTACGAGCAGTACTTC. The chain couples TRBV27 to TRBJ2-7; D is uncertain. The V gene's germline CDR1 is MNHEY and CDR2 SMNVEV (reference sequence). The CDR3 length is 13 residues. Trimming took 2 bases from V and 3 from J, leaving 8 bases between them.

In regard to this clonotype: The missing conserved phenylalanine or tryptophan at the end of this CDR3 makes a read error likely. The limits of the CDR3 on the DNA are not certain, so only TCRdb's listed CDR3 is given. The chain carries TRBV19 and TRBJ1-5; the D segment call TRBD1 is taken from the table without a DNA check. The CDR3 extends over 14 residues, inclusive of both ends. CDR1 is LNHDA, CDR2 SQIVND, per germline (reference sequence). The CDR3 loop reads CASSDRTRDQPKHV.

This clonotype was observed at least ten times. This chain joins TRBV7-8 and TRBJ1-2; D may be TRBD1 (6 bases). Trimming took 5 bases from V and 8 from J, leaving 27 bases between them. CDR1 is SGHVS and CDR2 is FQNEAQ in the germline V gene. CDR3 length: 17 amino acids. The CDR3 bases are TGTGCCAGCAGCGCAAGCGAATCACAGGGAGTCGGCAAGGGCTACACCTTC. Translating it yields CASSASESQGVGKGYTF.

This clonotype has ten or more counts. The chain joins TRBV18 to TRBJ2-3; D is unresolved. This CDR3 contains 12 residues. Germline CDR1 KGHSH, CDR2 LQKENI. Between the trimmed V and J ends, which lost 8 bases and 3 bases, there was a span of 9 bases. This CDR3 is CASSPSTDTQYF. DNA for the CDR3: TGTGCCAGCAGCCCCTCGACAGATACGCAGTATTTT.

This clonotype was picked up many times. The genes are TRBV6-1 and TRBJ1-3; D is uncertain. This CDR3 contains 14 residues. Germline assignment: CDR1 MNHNS and CDR2 SASEGT. Trimming removed 7 bases at V and 0 bases at J, with 10 bases between. As DNA, the CDR3 is TGTGCCAGCAAGCCGATCGACTCTGGAAACACCATATATTTT. It encodes CASKPIDSGNTIYF.

This chain links TRBV12-3 or TRBV12-4 with TRBJ2-7, with 10 positions matching TRBD1. V was clipped by 6 bases and J by 0 bases; unmatched bases: 2. This CDR3 has 14 residues. The CDR3 loop reads CASRRTGGSYEQYF. The CDR3 DNA sequence: TGTGCCAGCAGACGGACAGGGGGCTCCTACGAGCAGTACTTC.

A word on this clonotype: The missing conserved phenylalanine or tryptophan at the end of this CDR3 makes a read error likely. The chain joins TRBV7-8 to TRBJ2-5; D is unresolved. The CDR3 consists of 14 residues. Trimming pared 1 base from V and 2 bases from J, leaving 8 bases between. Per the germline V gene, CDR1 is SGHVS and CDR2 is FQNEAQ. CDR3 protein: CASSLGAQQETQYL. In DNA form, the CDR3 reads TGTGCCAGCAGCTTAGGTGCGCAGCAAGAGACCCAGTACTTA.

The chain carries TRBV28 and TRBJ1-6; 7 nucleotides align to TRBD1. The J segment lost 7 bases and the V segment lost 6 bases, leaving 12 bases of the junction unmatched. The CDR3 covers 16 residues. Germline CDR1 MDHEN, CDR2 SYDVKM. The CDR3 here is CASSSWSGTENSPLHF. For the CDR3, the DNA is TGTGCCAGCAGCTCCTGGTCAGGGACAGAGAATTCACCCCTCCACTTT.

This clonotype appeared a few times. V and J are TRBV6-4 and TRBJ2-3, with 9 bases that match TRBD2. There are 16 residues in the CDR3. Germline-derived CDR1 and CDR2 are MRHNA and SNTAGT. Losses at the gene ends were 0 bases for V and 4 bases for J; bases not matched to a gene: 5. Here the CDR3 reads CASSDSISGGPDTQYF. The CDR3 nucleotides are TGTGCCAGCAGTGACTCGATTAGCGGGGGTCCAGATACGCAGTATTTT.